This T cell receptor (beta chain) was observed in a study of blood T cells in healthy people across ages. Next came a second PCR, run for about 7 to 11 cycles, which used a sample-barcoded 5' primer along with a J-beta primer mix. TCRdb redid the calling of the 5' RACE reads with MiXCR, one entry per CDR3 protein. Here the sample spans 1.5 million to 2 million distinct CDR3 sequences, 28% being singletons. Study results and limitations: Researchers report that TCR beta diversity correlated strongly with naive T cell percentage.

There are 14 residues in the CDR3. The V and J ends lost 5 bases and 3 bases, in that order; junction bases with no gene match: 7. Germline CDR1 reads MNHEY; CDR2 reads SMNVEV (reference sequence). This clonotype was counted ten times or more. Its antigen remains unknown. The chain uses TRBV27 and TRBJ2-7; 7 bases agree with TRBD1. The source material was blood. This receptor was identified in a woman in her twenties or thirties in good health. The CDR3 loop is CASSLRGTVYEQYF. CDR3 DNA sequence: TGTGCCAGCAGTCTTCGAGGGACAGTCTACGAGCAGTACTTC.